This TCR beta chain derives from a study of T cell responses to AZD1222 COVID-19 vaccine. Study-level results: AZD1222 recipients seropositive at baseline numbered only six or seven. The donor group comprised mostly white British people and more females; the analysis possibly underestimated clonal diversity. Sampled repertoires all dated from after the peak T cell response. The reported proportion of spike-specific TCRs targeting unmutated variant regions was nearly half.

Libraries were prepared by immunoSEQ multiplex PCR; TCRdb keeps only in-frame clonotypes and omits some of them. The table shows about 130,000 clones, with roughly 90% occurring only once. As for this clone: What it binds is unknown.

This specimen was peripheral blood, taken on day 0 of AZD1222 vaccination. This sequence originates from an adult in good health.

CDR3 residues: CASSSLAHKAYEQYF. The CDR3 DNA reads TGTGCCAGCAGCTCCTTAGCACATAAAGCCTACGAGCAGTACTTC. The rearrangement uses TRBV7-4 and TRBJ2-7; D ambiguous. Trimming pared 4 bases from V and 2 bases from J, leaving 15 bases between. This CDR3 has 15 residues. Germline V CDR1 and CDR2: SGHVT, SQSDAQ.